This paragraph covers one T cell receptor (beta chain) sequence. Antigen unknown. Here immunoSEQ multiplex PCR was the method, and the copy in TCRdb shows in-frame clones only, minus some. The sample includes over 75,000 clones, approximately 80% of them seen just once. Single viable CD3+CD4+CD8-CD45RO+ cells were sorted as the memory CD4+ T cells. This specimen belongs to a study of memory CD4+ T cells and cytomegalovirus serostatus. V lost 0 bases to trimming and J lost 4 bases; unmatched junction nucleotides: 6. Germline CDR1 SGHRS, CDR2 YFSETQ. This CDR3 is built from 15 residues. Overall study findings and caveats: The CMV-associated TCR signature appears largely within the CD4+ memory repertoire.

Sequencing was done on a sample of memory CD4+ T cells from blood. The V gene is TRBV5-1, the J gene TRBJ1-1; 7 bases agree with TRBD1. This clonotype originated in an adult in good health and CMV-seropositive. CDR3 residues: CASSLGAGGPTEAFF. CDR3 nucleotide sequence: TGCGCCAGCAGCTTGGGGGCAGGGGGACCCACTGAAGCTTTCTTT.